The T cell receptor beta chain under discussion was sequenced for a study of blood T cell repertoires in COVID-19. Study overall: Samples of COVID-19 (acute and convalescent) were obtained from the United States, Italy and Spain. T cells, B-cell-depleted T cells, or PBMCs supplied cDNA or gDNA.

V gave up 3 bases and J gave up 3 bases, with 11 bases separating them. There are 14 residues in the CDR3. Germline assignment: CDR1 MDHEN and CDR2 SYDVKM. Original methodology: Amplified reference gene primers provided the basis for estimating nucleated cell counts. TCRdb's copy holds only in-frame clones and misses some; the assay was immunoSEQ multiplex PCR. From that table come the V and J calls and clone size; the DNA was used to work out D and trimming. The sample has around 100,000 clones, 70% to 90% seen once. This clone was seen only once. The specimen sequenced was peripheral blood. This rearrangement joins TRBV28 to TRBJ1-1, with D unclear. This receptor was taken from a human donor in a cohort sampled during active COVID-19. CDR3 in amino acids: CASSFGGADTEAFF. In DNA, the CDR3 is TGTGCCAGCAGTTTCGGAGGCGCCGACACTGAAGCTTTCTTT.